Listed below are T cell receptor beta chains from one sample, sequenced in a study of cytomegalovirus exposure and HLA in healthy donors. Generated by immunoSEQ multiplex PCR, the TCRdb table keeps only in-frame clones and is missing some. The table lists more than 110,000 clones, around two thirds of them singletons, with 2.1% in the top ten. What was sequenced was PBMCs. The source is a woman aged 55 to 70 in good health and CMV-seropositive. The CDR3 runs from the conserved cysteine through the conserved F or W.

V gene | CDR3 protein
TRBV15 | CATSRLTDYGYTF
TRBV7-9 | CASSLQGDEQFF
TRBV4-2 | CASSQELTSGTDTQYF
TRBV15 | CATSRERGGYEQYF
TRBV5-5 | CASSLAGPNYEQYF
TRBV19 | CASSPRDTEAFF
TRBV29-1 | CSVHRDGNTEAFF
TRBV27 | CASSPRDRGNTEAFF
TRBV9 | CASSVDHRGTEAFF
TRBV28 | CASMTIAGGTYEQYF
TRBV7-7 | CASSPSPGTSGSTDTQYF
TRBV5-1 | CASSEGANTGELFF
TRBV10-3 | CAISGGQGTYEQYF
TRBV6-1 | CASLWRFKDYGYTF
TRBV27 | CASIIRGGGAEAFF
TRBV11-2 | CASSLSSVGGRDYGYTF
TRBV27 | CASSAGTGSYGYTF
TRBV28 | CASSLRPGGTYNEQFF
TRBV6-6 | CASSPGLYQPQHF
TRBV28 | CASTTGGEQYF
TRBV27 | CASSLSGGPSRGYTF
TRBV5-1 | CASSLVAHSSYEQYF
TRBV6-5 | CASSARSGSTEAFF
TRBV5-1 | CASSRDREPEAFF
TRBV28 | CASSQTVPNYGYTF
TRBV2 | CASLSGGRTHPRTQYF
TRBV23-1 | CASSPREGNTEAFF
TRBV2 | CASLHRGTEAFF
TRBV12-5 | CASGFRENTEAFF